Sequencing of this TCR beta chain was carried out in a study of long-term antiretroviral therapy in people with HIV. At survey level, the immunoSEQ assay was run in its v3.0 version. Sequencing used immunoSEQ multiplex PCR; TCRdb keeps in-frame clones, though not all of them. This sample has tens of thousands of clones, with over 75% found just once. From germline, CDR1 is LGHNT and CDR2 FRNRAP. Deletions cut 6 bases from V and 9 bases from J, with 18 bases between. The CDR3 loop spans 14 amino acids. This TCR derives from a man between 60 and 75 years old with HIV. Source: unsorted PBMCs, taken 0.6 years after starting antiretroviral therapy. The V and J genes are TRBV12-5 and TRBJ1-3; maybe TRBD1 (6 bases). The chain's CDR3 is CASGLSGEGGTIYF. For the CDR3, the DNA is TGTGCTAGTGGCTTGTCAGGGGAGGGCGGCACCATATATTTT.